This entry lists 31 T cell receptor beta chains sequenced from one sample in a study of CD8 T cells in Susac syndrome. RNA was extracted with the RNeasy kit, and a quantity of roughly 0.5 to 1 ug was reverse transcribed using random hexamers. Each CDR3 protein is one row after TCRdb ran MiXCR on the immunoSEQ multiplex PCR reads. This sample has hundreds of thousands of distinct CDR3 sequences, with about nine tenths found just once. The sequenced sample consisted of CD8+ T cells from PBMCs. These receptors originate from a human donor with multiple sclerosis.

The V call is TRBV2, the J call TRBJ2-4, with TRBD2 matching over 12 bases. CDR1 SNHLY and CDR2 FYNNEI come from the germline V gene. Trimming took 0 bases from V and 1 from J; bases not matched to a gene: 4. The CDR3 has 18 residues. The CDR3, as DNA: TGTGCCAGCAGTGAAGCCTCTAGCGGGGGGGCGGCCAAAAACATTCAGTACTTC. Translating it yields CASSEASSGGAAKNIQYF.

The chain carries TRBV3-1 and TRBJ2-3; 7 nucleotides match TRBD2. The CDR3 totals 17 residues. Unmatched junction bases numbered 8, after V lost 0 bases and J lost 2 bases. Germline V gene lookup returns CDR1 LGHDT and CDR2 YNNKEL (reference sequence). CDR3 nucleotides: TGTGCCAGCAGCCAAGACCGGGACTATTCATTCACAGATACGCAGTATTTT. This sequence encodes CASSQDRDYSFTDTQYF.

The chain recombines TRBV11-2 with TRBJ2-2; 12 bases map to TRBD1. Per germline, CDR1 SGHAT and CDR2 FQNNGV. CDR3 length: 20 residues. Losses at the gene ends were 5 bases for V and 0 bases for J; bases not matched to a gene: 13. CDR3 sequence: CASSLVPPGTGGANTGELFF. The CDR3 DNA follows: TGTGCCAGCAGCCTAGTACCTCCCGGGACAGGGGGCGCGAACACCGGGGAGCTGTTTTTT.

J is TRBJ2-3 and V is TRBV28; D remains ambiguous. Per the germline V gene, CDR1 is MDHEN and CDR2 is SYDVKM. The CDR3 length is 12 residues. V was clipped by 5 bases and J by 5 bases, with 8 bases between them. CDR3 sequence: CASSPPEDTQYF. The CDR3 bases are TGTGCCAGCAGTCCGCCGGAAGATACGCAGTATTTT.

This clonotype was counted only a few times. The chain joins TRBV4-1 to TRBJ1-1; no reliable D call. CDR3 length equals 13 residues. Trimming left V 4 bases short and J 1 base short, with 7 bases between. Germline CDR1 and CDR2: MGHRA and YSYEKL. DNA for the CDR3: TGCGCCAGCAGCCTCTACCCGAACACTGAAGCTTTCTTT. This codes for CASSLYPNTEAFF.

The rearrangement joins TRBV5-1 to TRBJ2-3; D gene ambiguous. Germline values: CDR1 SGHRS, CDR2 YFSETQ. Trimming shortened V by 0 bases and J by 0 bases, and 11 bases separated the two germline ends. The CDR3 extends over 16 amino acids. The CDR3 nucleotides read TGCGCCAGCAGCTTGGTGGGCGGAACTAGCACAGATACGCAGTATTTT. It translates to CASSLVGGTSTDTQYF. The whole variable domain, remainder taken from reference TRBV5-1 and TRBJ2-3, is KAGVTQTPRYLIKTRGQQVTLSCSPISGHRSVSWYQQTPGQGLQFLFEYFSETQRNKGNFPGRFSGRQFSNSRSEMNVSTLELGDSALYLCASSLVGGTSTDTQYFGPGTRLTVL.

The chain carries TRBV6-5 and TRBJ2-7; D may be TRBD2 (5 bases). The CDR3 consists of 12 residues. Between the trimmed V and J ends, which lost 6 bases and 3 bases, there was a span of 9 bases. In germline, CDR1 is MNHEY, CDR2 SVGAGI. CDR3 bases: TGTGCCAGCAGAGGACTTTACTACGAGCAGTACTTC. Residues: CASRGLYYEQYF.

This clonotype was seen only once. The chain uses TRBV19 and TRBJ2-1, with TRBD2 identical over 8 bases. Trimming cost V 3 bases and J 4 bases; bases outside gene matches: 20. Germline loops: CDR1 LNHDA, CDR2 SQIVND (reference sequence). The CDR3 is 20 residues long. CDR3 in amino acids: CASSMEVWVLAANQYNEQFF. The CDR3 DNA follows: TGTGCCAGTAGTATGGAGGTTTGGGTACTAGCGGCAAATCAATACAATGAGCAGTTCTTC.

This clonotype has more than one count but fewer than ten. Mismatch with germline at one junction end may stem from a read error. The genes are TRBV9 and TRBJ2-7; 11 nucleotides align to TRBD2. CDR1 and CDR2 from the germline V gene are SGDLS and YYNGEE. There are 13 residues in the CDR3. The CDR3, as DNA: TGTGCCAGTAGCGGGAGGGCCGGACACGAGCAGTACTTC. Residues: CASSGRAGHEQYF.

Here the CDR3 DNA reads TGTGCCAGCAGTTTATACCCCAATCAGCCCCAGCATTTT. This sequence encodes CASSLYPNQPQHF. The chain combines TRBV27 with TRBJ1-5; D is uncertain. V was pared by 1 base and J by 3 bases, with 4 bases between. CDR1 and CDR2 from the germline V gene are MNHEY and SMNVEV (reference sequence). The CDR3 totals 13 residues.

Written as DNA, the CDR3 is TGTGCCACCCTTAGCGGGTCTTTCTACAATGAGCAGTTCTTC. It is translated as CATLSGSFYNEQFF. This sequence joins TRBV27 and TRBJ2-1; 7 bases fit TRBD2. CDR1 MNHEY and CDR2 SMNVEV come from the germline V gene (reference sequence). This CDR3 is 14 amino acids long. The V segment lost 10 bases and the J segment 3 bases; nucleotides outside the gene matches: 9.

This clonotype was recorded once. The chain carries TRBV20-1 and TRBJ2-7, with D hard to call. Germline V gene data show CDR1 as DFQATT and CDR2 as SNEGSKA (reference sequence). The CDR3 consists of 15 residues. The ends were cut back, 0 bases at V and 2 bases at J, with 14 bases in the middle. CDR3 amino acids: CSARDQWRATYEQYF. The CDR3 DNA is TGCAGTGCTAGAGATCAGTGGCGAGCCACCTACGAGCAGTACTTC.

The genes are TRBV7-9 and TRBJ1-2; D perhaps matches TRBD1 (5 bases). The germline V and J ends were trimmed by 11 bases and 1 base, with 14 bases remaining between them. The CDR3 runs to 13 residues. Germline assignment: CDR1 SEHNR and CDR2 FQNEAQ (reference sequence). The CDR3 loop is CAGDGGVNYGYTF. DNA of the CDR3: TGTGCCGGAGATGGGGGGGTTAACTATGGCTACACCTTC.

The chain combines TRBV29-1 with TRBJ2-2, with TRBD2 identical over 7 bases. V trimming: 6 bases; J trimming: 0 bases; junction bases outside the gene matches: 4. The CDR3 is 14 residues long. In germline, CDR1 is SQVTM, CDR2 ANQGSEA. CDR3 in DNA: TGCAGCGTGGTAGCGGGTCCGAACACCGGGGAGCTGTTTTTT. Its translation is CSVVAGPNTGELFF.

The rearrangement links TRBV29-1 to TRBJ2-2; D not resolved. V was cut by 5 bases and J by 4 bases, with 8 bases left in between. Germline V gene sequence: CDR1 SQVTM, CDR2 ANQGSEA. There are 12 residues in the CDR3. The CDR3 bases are TGCAGCGTTCTGGCCGCCACCGGGGAGCTGTTTTTT. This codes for CSVLAATGELFF.

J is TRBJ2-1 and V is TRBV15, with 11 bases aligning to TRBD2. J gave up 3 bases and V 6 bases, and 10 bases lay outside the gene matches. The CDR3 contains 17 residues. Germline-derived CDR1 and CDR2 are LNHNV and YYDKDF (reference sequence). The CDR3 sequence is CATRQGGGLAVYNEQFF. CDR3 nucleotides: TGTGCCACCAGACAGGGGGGGGGACTAGCGGTCTACAATGAGCAGTTCTTC.

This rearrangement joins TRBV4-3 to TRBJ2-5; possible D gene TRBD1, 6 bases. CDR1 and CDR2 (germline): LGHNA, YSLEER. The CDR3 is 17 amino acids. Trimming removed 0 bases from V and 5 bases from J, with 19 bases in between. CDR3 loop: CASSQDYRDQGSETQYF. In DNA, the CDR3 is TGCGCCAGCAGCCAAGATTATAGGGACCAGGGGTCGGAGACCCAGTACTTC.

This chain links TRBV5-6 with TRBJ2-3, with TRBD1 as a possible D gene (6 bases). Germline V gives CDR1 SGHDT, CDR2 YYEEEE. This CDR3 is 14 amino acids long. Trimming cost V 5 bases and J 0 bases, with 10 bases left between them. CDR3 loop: CASRQTGSTDTQYF. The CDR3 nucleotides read TGTGCCAGCAGACAAACAGGGAGCACAGATACGCAGTATTTT.

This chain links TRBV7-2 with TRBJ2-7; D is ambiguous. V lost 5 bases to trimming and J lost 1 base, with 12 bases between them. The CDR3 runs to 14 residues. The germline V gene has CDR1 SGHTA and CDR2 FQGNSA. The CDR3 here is CASSPVTDSYEQYF. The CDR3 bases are TGTGCCAGCAGCCCTGTGACCGATTCCTACGAGCAGTACTTC.

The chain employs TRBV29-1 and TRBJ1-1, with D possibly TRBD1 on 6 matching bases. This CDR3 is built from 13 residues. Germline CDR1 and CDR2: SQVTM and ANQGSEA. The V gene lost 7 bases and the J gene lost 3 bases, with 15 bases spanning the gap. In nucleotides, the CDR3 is TGCAGCGCCCTACAGGGAGGGTACACTGAAGCTTTCTTT. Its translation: CSALQGGYTEAFF.

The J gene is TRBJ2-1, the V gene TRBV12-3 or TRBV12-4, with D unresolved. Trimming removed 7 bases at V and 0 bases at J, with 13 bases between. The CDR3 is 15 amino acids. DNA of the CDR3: TGTGCCAGCATCTACGGCTCCAGCTCCTACAATGAGCAGTTCTTC. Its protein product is CASIYGSSSYNEQFF.

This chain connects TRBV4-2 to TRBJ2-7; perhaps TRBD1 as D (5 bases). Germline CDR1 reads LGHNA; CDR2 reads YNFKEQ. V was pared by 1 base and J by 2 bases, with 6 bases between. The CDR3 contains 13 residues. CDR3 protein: CASSQVGAYEQYF. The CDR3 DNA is TGTGCCAGCAGCCAAGTAGGGGCCTACGAGCAGTACTTC.

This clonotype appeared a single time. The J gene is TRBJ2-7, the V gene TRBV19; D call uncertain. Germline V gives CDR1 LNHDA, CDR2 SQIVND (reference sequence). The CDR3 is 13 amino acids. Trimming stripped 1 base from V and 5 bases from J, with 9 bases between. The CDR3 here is CASSIGNFDEQYF. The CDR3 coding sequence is TGTGCCAGTAGTATAGGGAATTTTGACGAGCAGTACTTC.

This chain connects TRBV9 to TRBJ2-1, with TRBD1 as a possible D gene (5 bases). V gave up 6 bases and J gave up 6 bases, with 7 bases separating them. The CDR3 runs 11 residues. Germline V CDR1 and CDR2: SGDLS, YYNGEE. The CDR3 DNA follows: TGTGCCAGCAAAGGGGTCAATGAGCAGTTCTTC. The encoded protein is CASKGVNEQFF.

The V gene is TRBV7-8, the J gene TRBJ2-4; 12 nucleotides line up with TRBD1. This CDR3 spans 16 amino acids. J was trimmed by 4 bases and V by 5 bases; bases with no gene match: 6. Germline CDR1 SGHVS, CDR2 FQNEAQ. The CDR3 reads CASSLGDRGLKNIQYF. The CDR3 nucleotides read TGTGCCAGCAGCCTCGGGGACAGGGGGCTTAAAAACATTCAGTACTTC.

The CDR3 spells CATSDWGTAYGYTF. DNA for the CDR3: TGTGCCACCAGTGATTGGGGTACCGCCTATGGCTACACCTTC. V usage is TRBV24-1 and J usage is TRBJ1-2; unclear D gene. The CDR3 totals 14 residues. Trimming cost V 2 bases and J 4 bases, with 10 bases left between them. CDR1 is KGHDR, CDR2 SFDVKD, per germline.

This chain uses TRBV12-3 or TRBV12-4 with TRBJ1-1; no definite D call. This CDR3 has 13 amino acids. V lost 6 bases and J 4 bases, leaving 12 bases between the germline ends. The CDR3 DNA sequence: TGTGCCAGCAGCCGTAAGGAGAGCACTGAAGCTTTCTTT. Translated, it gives CASSRKESTEAFF.

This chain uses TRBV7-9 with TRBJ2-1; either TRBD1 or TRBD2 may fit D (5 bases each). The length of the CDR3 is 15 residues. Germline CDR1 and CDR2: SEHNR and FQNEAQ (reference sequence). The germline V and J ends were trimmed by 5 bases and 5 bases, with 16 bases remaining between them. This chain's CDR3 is CASSRAVGGNNEQFF. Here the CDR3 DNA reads TGTGCCAGCAGCCGCGCGGTTGGGGGAAACAATGAGCAGTTCTTC.

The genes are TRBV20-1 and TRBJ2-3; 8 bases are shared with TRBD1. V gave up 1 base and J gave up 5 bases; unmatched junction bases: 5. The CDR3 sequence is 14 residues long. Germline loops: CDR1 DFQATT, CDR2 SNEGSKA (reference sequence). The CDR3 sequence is CSARGNRGVDTQYF. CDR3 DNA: TGCAGTGCTAGAGGAAACAGGGGGGTAGATACGCAGTATTTT.

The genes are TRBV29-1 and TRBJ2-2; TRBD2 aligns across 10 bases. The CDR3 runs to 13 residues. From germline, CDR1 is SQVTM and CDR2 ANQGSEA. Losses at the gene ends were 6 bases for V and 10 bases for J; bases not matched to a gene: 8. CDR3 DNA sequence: TGCAGCGTGAGTCCTAGCGGGAGAGAGGAGCTGTTTTTT. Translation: CSVSPSGREELFF.

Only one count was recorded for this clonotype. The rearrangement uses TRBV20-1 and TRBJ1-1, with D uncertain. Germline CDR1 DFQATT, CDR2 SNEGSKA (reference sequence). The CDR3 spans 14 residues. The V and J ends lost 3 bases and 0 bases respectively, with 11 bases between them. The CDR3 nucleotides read TGCAGTGCTAGCGGATGGCCAATGAACACTGAAGCTTTCTTT. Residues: CSASGWPMNTEAFF.